This T cell receptor beta chain is drawn from a study of T cells after yellow fever vaccination (dated by TCRdb to between 2018 and 2021). Some background on the complete study: The SMART-Seq v4 Ultra Low Input RNA kit was used to prepare libraries from fractions with low cell numbers. To track T-cell clones before and after primary and booster YFV17D yellow fever vaccination, bulk TCR alpha and beta repertoires were sequenced longitudinally. Two healthy male donors, one aged 18 to 30 and one aged 30 to 39 years, were included in the cohort. Bulk PBMC replicates and cell subsets were isolated from blood drawn at multiple timepoints before and after both primary and secondary immunization.

In the paper's terms, the treatment or condition label means: live attenuated yellow fever vaccine strain. PBMCs were isolated from peripheral blood using a standard Ficoll-Paque protocol. Dynabeads CD4 and CD8 positive selection kits were used to isolate the CD4 and CD8 T-cell fractions. RNA was extracted with TriZol from bulk PBMCs, CD4 and CD8 fractions, and dextramer-positive and dextramer-negative fractions. This clonotype was recorded many times. The clone's antigen remains unknown. Per-base qualities were not stored, and no clone one base away is much larger. The junction shows trimming of 1 base on V and 2 bases on J, plus 8 bases between the germline ends. The CDR3 goes from the cysteine to the phenylalanine over 14 residues. Only the CDR3 region is kept as DNA, spanning 42 bases read in frame from base 1. For CDR1 and CDR2, the germline V gene lists MGHDK and SYGVNS. Here is what the overall study found, with its caveats: Only a couple of donors were included in the study, so the extent to which the findings can be generalized is limited. The secondary T-cell response was weaker than the primary response but faster, peaking on day 5 instead of day 15. FACS-sorted repertoires could contain abundant contaminating clonotypes from the bulk population, so computational filtering was required. After the booster, most clones that had expanded after primary vaccination were detected again (nearly 97% of CD4 and around 88% of CD8), suggesting broad maintenance of memory. A small fraction of clonotypes appeared in both the CD4 and CD8 compartments, likely as a result of convergent recombination.

TCR cDNA was synthesized by 5'RACE template switching, through which a universal primer site and unique molecular identifiers were introduced. cDNA synthesis was primed from both the TCR alpha and TCR beta constant segments. Library amplification involved two PCR steps, and the second step added sample barcodes and sequencing adapters. Libraries were sequenced on Illumina HiSeq 2500 (2x100 bp) or NovaSeq (2x150 bp). The authors' analysis ran thus. MIGEC handled demultiplexing of reads and collapsing into UMI consensus sequences, while MiXCR performed V(D)J alignment. Clonotypes responding to the vaccine were identified with edgeR on replicate PBMC samples, with the criteria of FDR below 0.01 and a log2 fold change above 5 up to day 15. Bulk clonotypes were assigned CD4 or CD8 identity according to which sequenced CD4 or CD8 repertoire held them at higher abundance. The public reads were reprocessed in TCRdb via fastp at Q25 and MiXCR, keeping in-frame beta chains. One record per CDR3 amino acid sequence lists the most common genes and DNA. TCRdb assigned the V and J calls; the authors' analysis was not used. This sample is represented by about 160,000 distinct CDR3 sequences; 6% to 7.5% of them were singletons. Over 2% of the sample lies in the top ten.

The source was CD4+ T cells sorted from PBMCs, collected less than 6 days after the first yellow fever vaccination. The sequence came from a man aged 18 to 30 who received the YFV17D yellow fever vaccine. Recombination joined TRBV25-1 with TRBJ1-2, with the D segment identity uncertain. The sequence in DNA is TGTGCCAGCAGTGAATGGGCGGGGAACTATGGCTACACCTTC. Translated, it gives CASSEWAGNYGYTF.